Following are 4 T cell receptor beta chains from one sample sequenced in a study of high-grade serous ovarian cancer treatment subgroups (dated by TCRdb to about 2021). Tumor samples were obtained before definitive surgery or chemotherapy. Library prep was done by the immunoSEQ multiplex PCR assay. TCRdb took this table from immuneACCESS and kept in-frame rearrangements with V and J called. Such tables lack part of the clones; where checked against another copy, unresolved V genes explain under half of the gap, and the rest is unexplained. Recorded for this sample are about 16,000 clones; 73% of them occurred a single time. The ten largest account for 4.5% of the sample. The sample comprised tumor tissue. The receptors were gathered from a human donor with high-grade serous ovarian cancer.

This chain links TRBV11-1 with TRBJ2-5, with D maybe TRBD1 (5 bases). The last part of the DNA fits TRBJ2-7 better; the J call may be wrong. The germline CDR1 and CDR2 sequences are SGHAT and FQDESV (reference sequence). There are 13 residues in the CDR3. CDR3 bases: TGTGCCAGCAGCTTCGACAGCTCCTACGAGCAGTACTTC. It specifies CASSFDSSYEQYF.

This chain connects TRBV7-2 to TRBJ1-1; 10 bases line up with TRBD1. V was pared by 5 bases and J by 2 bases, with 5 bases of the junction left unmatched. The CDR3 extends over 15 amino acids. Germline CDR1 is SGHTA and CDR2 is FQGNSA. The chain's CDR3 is CASSPRQGANTEAFF. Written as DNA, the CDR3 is TGTGCCAGCAGCCCAAGACAGGGGGCAAACACTGAAGCTTTCTTT. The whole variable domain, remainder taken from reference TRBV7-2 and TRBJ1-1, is GAGVSQSPSNKVTEKGKDVELRCDPISGHTALYWYRQSLGQGLEFLIYFQGNSAPDKSGLPSDRFSAERTGGSVSTLTIQRTQQEDSAVYLCASSPRQGANTEAFFGQGTRLTVV.

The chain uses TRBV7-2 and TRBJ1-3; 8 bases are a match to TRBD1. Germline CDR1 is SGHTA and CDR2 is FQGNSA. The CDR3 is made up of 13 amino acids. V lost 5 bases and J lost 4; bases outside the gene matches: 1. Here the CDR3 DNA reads TGTGCCAGCAGCGGGACAGGAGGAAACACCATATATTTT. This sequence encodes CASSGTGGNTIYF.

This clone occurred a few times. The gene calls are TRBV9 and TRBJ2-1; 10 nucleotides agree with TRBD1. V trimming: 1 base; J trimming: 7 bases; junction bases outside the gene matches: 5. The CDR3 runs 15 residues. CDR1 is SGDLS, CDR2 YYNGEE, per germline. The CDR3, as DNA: TGTGCCAGCAGCGTACGGGACAGGGGACTTAATGAGCAGTTCTTC. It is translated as CASSVRDRGLNEQFF.